Each of the 25 T cell receptor beta chains below was sequenced from the same sample in a study of cytomegalovirus exposure and HLA in healthy donors (dated by TCRdb to 2016 to 2017). The method was the immunoSEQ multiplex PCR assay. TCRdb re-hosts the immuneACCESS table, in-frame sequences only. Its copies lack some clones; in the studies checked, an unresolved V gene accounts for under half of them, and the cause for the rest is not known. The sample table holds around 110,000 clones, of which about 87% were seen once. Of the sample, around 1.9% is held by the ten largest clones. Material: PBMCs. Every receptor here comes from a woman aged 18-30 years in good health and CMV-seropositive.

CDR3 sequence: CASSLAAYGYTF. CDR3 bases: TGTGCCAGCAGTTTAGCGGCCTATGGCTACACCTTC. The chain links TRBV28 to TRBJ1-2; no clear D gene. Germline CDR1 reads MDHEN; CDR2 reads SYDVKM. CDR3 size: 12 residues. Trimming took off 2 bases at V and 4 bases at J, with 5 bases between the two ends.

This sequence joins TRBV21-1 and TRBJ1-4; the table's D call TRBD1 went unverified against the DNA. TRBV21-1 is designated a pseudogene. This CDR3 has 15 residues. Here the CDR3 DNA reads TGTGCCAGCAGCTCGCGGGTGGGGGACAGCGAAAAACTGTTTTTT. Amino acids: CASSSRVGDSEKLFF.

This chain connects TRBV6-5 to TRBJ1-1; D not resolved. Germline V gene lookup returns CDR1 MNHEY and CDR2 SVGAGI. This CDR3 is 14 amino acids long. V shed 0 bases and J shed 14 bases, with 19 bases lying between them. CDR3: CASSYSAGSLTVFF. The CDR3 DNA reads TGTGCCAGCAGTTACTCCGCGGGTTCCCTCACCGTGTTCTTT.

The chain is built from TRBV27 and TRBJ1-4, with D tentatively TRBD1 (5 bases). Germline lookup yields CDR1 MNHEY and CDR2 SMNVEV (reference sequence). The CDR3 loop spans 16 amino acids. V was shortened by 6 bases and J by 4 bases, with 18 bases between the two germline ends. Here the CDR3 reads CASRPGTPGVNEKLFF. The CDR3 nucleotides are TGTGCCAGCAGGCCTGGCACACCGGGGGTTAATGAAAAACTGTTTTTT.

This clone has a single count. V is TRBV27 and J is TRBJ2-3; the match to TRBD1 covers 7 bases. The J segment lost 1 base and the V segment lost 5 bases, leaving 9 bases of the junction unmatched. This CDR3 spans 16 amino acids. Germline lookup yields CDR1 MNHEY and CDR2 SMNVEV (reference sequence). Written as DNA, the CDR3 is TGTGCCAGCAGTGTCCTCCGGGACAGTCGCACAGATACGCAGTATTTT. Translated, it gives CASSVLRDSRTDTQYF.

Concerning this clone itself: Other nucleotide sequences in the sample specify the same CDR3. V gene TRBV5-1 combines with J gene TRBJ2-3; perhaps TRBD2 as D (6 bases). CDR1 SGHRS and CDR2 YFSETQ come from the germline V gene. Deletions cut 0 bases from V and 4 bases from J, with 9 bases between. This CDR3 has 14 amino acids. The CDR3 nucleotides read TGCGCCAGCAGCTTGGGTGGGGGGTCAGATACGCAGTATTTT. Encoded protein: CASSLGGGSDTQYF. Based on the CDR3 plus reference TRBV5-1 and TRBJ2-3, the full variable domain is KAGVTQTPRYLIKTRGQQVTLSCSPISGHRSVSWYQQTPGQGLQFLFEYFSETQRNKGNFPGRFSGRQFSNSRSEMNVSTLELGDSALYLCASSLGGGSDTQYFGPGTRLTVL.

V is TRBV10-3 and J is TRBJ1-3; perhaps TRBD1 as D (6 bases). Germline-derived CDR1 and CDR2 are ENHRY and SYGVKD. The length of the CDR3 is 14 residues. The V gene lost 6 bases and the J gene lost 0 bases, with 9 bases spanning the gap. The CDR3 DNA is TGTGCCATCAGGGGGGCTCTCTCTGGAAACACCATATATTTT. This translates into CAIRGALSGNTIYF.

Only one count was recorded for this clone. J is TRBJ1-5 and V is TRBV18, with D possibly matching TRBD1 (6 bases). The CDR3 sequence is 14 residues long. V was trimmed by 2 bases and J by 6 bases, leaving 11 bases between them. The germline gives CDR1 KGHSH, CDR2 LQKENI. The CDR3 here is CASSPSDRAQPQHF. The CDR3 DNA reads TGTGCCAGCTCACCATCGGACAGAGCTCAGCCCCAGCATTTT.

This sequence joins TRBV5-5 and TRBJ1-2, with D tentatively TRBD1 (6 bases). This CDR3 spans 12 amino acids. V was shortened by 3 bases and J by 6 bases, with 9 bases between the two germline ends. The germline CDR1 and CDR2 sequences are SGHKS and YYEKEE (reference sequence). The DNA for the CDR3 is TGTGCCAGCAGCTATAACAGGGATGGCTACACCTTC. Residues: CASSYNRDGYTF.

The chain carries TRBV14 and TRBJ2-1; possible D gene TRBD2, 5 bases. V lost 1 base to trimming and J lost 2 bases, with 15 bases between them. The CDR3 length is 17 residues. Germline values: CDR1 SGHDN, CDR2 FVKESK. The CDR3 reads CASSQGSRRPAYNEQFF. The CDR3 region has the DNA TGTGCCAGCAGCCAAGGAAGCAGGAGGCCCGCCTACAATGAGCAGTTCTTC. Full variable domain (outside the CDR3, taken from reference TRBV14 and TRBJ2-1): EAGVTQFPSHSVIEKGQTVTLRCDPISGHDNLYWYRRVMGKEIKFLLHFVKESKQDESGMPNNRFLAERTGGTYSTLKVQPAELEDSGVYFCASSQGSRRPAYNEQFFGPGTRLTVL.

V gene TRBV29-1 combines with J gene TRBJ2-7; 7 nucleotides line up with TRBD1. Germline lookup yields CDR1 SQVTM and CDR2 ANQGSEA. After removal of 1 base from V and 3 bases from J, the junction contained 9 bases not matched to a gene. CDR3 length: 15 residues. CDR3 nucleotides: TGCAGCGTTGAAGCCTCCGGGACAGATTTCTACGAGCAGTACTTC. This translates into CSVEASGTDFYEQYF.

J is TRBJ1-1 and V is TRBV7-9, with D possibly TRBD1 on 5 matching bases. Deletions cut 3 bases from V and 1 base from J, with 15 bases between. CDR1 is SEHNR and CDR2 is FQNEAQ in the germline V gene (reference sequence). This CDR3 has 16 residues. In DNA, the CDR3 is TGTGCCAGCAGCTTCGACGAAACTACAGGGAACACTGAAGCTTTCTTT. It codes for CASSFDETTGNTEAFF.

J is TRBJ2-3 and V is TRBV2, with 14 bases identical to TRBD2. Per germline, CDR1 SNHLY and CDR2 FYNNEI. Unmatched junction bases numbered 8, after V lost 8 bases and J lost 10 bases. The CDR3 totals 14 residues. The CDR3 loop is CASSGLAGDRAQYF. DNA for the CDR3: TGTGCCAGCTCGGGACTAGCGGGGGACCGCGCGCAGTATTTT.

This sequence joins TRBV7-9 and TRBJ1-1; D not resolved. With 4 bases removed from V and 1 base from J, the gap between germline ends came to 7 bases. Per germline, CDR1 SEHNR and CDR2 FQNEAQ (reference sequence). The CDR3 totals 13 residues. For the CDR3, the DNA is TGTGCCAGCAGCTCCGCGCAGAACACTGAAGCTTTCTTT. Its translation: CASSSAQNTEAFF.

V and J are TRBV27 and TRBJ2-7; TRBD2 aligns across 10 bases. This CDR3 contains 13 residues. Germline CDR1 reads MNHEY; CDR2 reads SMNVEV (reference sequence). V dropped 11 bases and J dropped 4; count of bases not matched to a gene: 8. The DNA for the CDR3 is TGTGCCTCTTCGACTAGCGGGTTTTACGAGCAGTACTTC. The encoded protein is CASSTSGFYEQYF.

The chain joins TRBV27 to TRBJ1-6, with 11 bases fitting TRBD1. The junction had 2 bases not matched to a gene; V was cut back by 3 bases and J by 7 bases. The germline gives CDR1 MNHEY, CDR2 SMNVEV (reference sequence). This CDR3 spans 15 amino acids. The CDR3 nucleotides read TGTGCCAGCAGTTTCCGGGACAGGGGGAATTCACCCCTCCACTTT. The encoded protein is CASSFRDRGNSPLHF.

The chain recombines TRBV29-1 with TRBJ2-2; D is unresolved. Trimming removed 5 bases at V and 1 base at J, with 5 bases between. Germline lookup yields CDR1 SQVTM and CDR2 ANQGSEA. The CDR3 runs 12 residues. The CDR3 bases are TGCAGCGTTTCTGTGAACACCGGGGAGCTGTTTTTT. It codes for CSVSVNTGELFF.

This chain uses TRBV28 with TRBJ1-3; 7 bases match TRBD1. Germline lookup yields CDR1 MDHEN and CDR2 SYDVKM. The CDR3 runs 13 residues. V trimming: 8 bases; J trimming: 2 bases; junction bases outside the gene matches: 3. The CDR3 spells CASLTGTGNTIYF. In DNA form, the CDR3 reads TGTGCCAGCCTGACAGGGACTGGAAACACCATATATTTT.

The rearrangement links TRBV7-8 to TRBJ2-6; 11 bases map to TRBD1. J gave up 1 base and V 2 bases, and 10 bases lay outside the gene matches. Per the germline V gene, CDR1 is SGHVS and CDR2 is FQNEAQ. CDR3 length: 20 amino acids. The CDR3 DNA is TGTGCCAGCAGCTTACTACGGGACAGGGGGTTAGGGTCTGGGGCCAACGTCCTGACTTTC. Protein product: CASSLLRDRGLGSGANVLTF.

The V call is TRBV5-6, the J call TRBJ2-5; no definite D call. V was trimmed by 0 bases and J by 1 base, leaving 7 bases between them. The germline CDR1 and CDR2 sequences are SGHDT and YYEEEE. The CDR3 sequence is 14 residues long. CDR3 in DNA: TGTGCCAGCAGCTTGGTGGGCCCCCAAGAGACCCAGTACTTC. This sequence encodes CASSLVGPQETQYF.

This chain uses TRBV19 with TRBJ1-2, with 9 bases matching TRBD1. Germline lookup yields CDR1 LNHDA and CDR2 SQIVND (reference sequence). The CDR3 totals 15 residues. With 5 bases clipped from V and 2 bases from J, the junction kept 6 bases outside the gene matches. This CDR3 is CASSLQGAINYGYTF. The DNA for the CDR3 is TGTGCCAGTAGTTTACAGGGGGCAATCAACTATGGCTACACCTTC.

The rearrangement links TRBV7-9 to TRBJ2-4, with D possibly being TRBD2 (6 bases). V gave up 4 bases and J gave up 0 bases, with 19 bases separating them. The CDR3 is 18 residues long. The germline gives CDR1 SEHNR, CDR2 FQNEAQ (reference sequence). This CDR3 reads CASSSGLADQLAKNIQYF. CDR3 nucleotide sequence: TGTGCCAGCAGCTCGGGACTTGCCGATCAACTAGCCAAAAACATTCAGTACTTC.

This clone was counted once. V usage is TRBV6-1 and J usage is TRBJ1-6; TRBD1 might be the D (6 bases). Germline V gene data show CDR1 as MNHNS and CDR2 as SASEGT. With 4 bases removed from V and 6 bases from J, the gap between germline ends came to 13 bases. The length of the CDR3 is 15 residues. The CDR3 bases are TGTGCCAGCAGTGTTTTCGGGACACCTAATTCACCCCTCCACTTT. This codes for CASSVFGTPNSPLHF.

The chain employs TRBV21-1 and TRBJ2-3; TRBD1 is the table's D call and was not checked against the DNA. TRBV21-1 corresponds to a pseudogene. The CDR3 runs to 17 residues. Written as DNA, the CDR3 is TGTGCCAGCAGCAAAGATTGGACAGGGCGGCACACAGATACGCAGTATTTT. This sequence encodes CASSKDWTGRHTDTQYF.

The chain recombines TRBV19 with TRBJ2-1; TRBD2 is a possible D gene (5 bases). The germline V and J ends were trimmed by 4 bases and 9 bases, with 7 bases remaining between them. The length of the CDR3 is 11 residues. CDR1 is LNHDA, CDR2 SQIVND, per germline (reference sequence). CDR3 nucleotides: TGTGCCAGTAGTACGGGGATTGAGCAGTTCTTC. As protein: CASSTGIEQFF.